The 17 T cell receptor beta chains below were found in one sample sequenced in a study of cytomegalovirus exposure and HLA in healthy donors. Amplification used 60 Vbeta primers and 13 Jbeta primers. The data were produced by immunoSEQ multiplex PCR, yet TCRdb's version contains in-frame clones alone and is incomplete. The table records 90,000 to 120,000 clones, about 79% of them present only once. The sample consisted of PBMCs. All receptors derive from a man in his 60s in good health and CMV-seropositive.

This rearrangement joins TRBV7-8 to TRBJ2-1, with TRBD1 as a possible D gene (6 bases). Germline CDR1 SGHVS, CDR2 FQNEAQ. V was shortened by 1 base and J by 5 bases, with 12 bases between the two germline ends. The length of the CDR3 is 15 residues. The CDR3 reads CASSLVQGKHNEQFF. DNA of the CDR3: TGTGCCAGCAGCTTAGTACAGGGAAAGCACAATGAGCAGTTCTTC.

This clone occurred a few times. CDR3 sequence reads: CASSYRETDTQYF. DNA for the CDR3: TGTGCCAGCAGTTACAGGGAGACAGATACGCAGTATTTT. The chain links TRBV6-6 to TRBJ2-3; D perhaps matches TRBD2 (5 bases). Trimming shortened V by 2 bases and J by 3 bases, and 6 bases separated the two germline ends. The CDR3 contains 13 residues. Germline CDR1 reads MNHNY; CDR2 reads SVGAGI (reference sequence).

The rearrangement joins TRBV7-9 to TRBJ2-2, with 8 bases matching TRBD2. V shed 11 bases, J shed 4 bases, and the junction held 3 bases outside the gene matches. CDR1 is SEHNR, CDR2 FQNEAQ, per germline (reference sequence). The CDR3 is made up of 12 amino acids. CDR3: CAPGGLTGELFF. The DNA of the CDR3 is TGTGCCCCGGGGGGGCTCACCGGGGAGCTGTTTTTT.

This rearrangement joins TRBV5-3 to TRBJ1-2; a weak D match, TRBD1 (6 bases). TRBV5-3 is given ORF status, its function remaining uncertain. Trimming shortened V by 4 bases and J by 0 bases, and 13 bases separated the two germline ends. This CDR3 is built from 15 residues. The chain's CDR3 is CARSPYRAANYGYTF. In DNA, the CDR3 is TGTGCCAGAAGCCCCTACAGGGCAGCTAACTATGGCTACACCTTC.

The V gene is TRBV27, the J gene TRBJ1-2, with D unclear. Trimming left V 0 bases short and J 8 bases short, with 16 bases between. This CDR3 is 15 amino acids long. CDR1 and CDR2 (germline): MNHEY, SMNVEV (reference sequence). Here the CDR3 reads CASSLSSGKEEGYTF. Here the CDR3 DNA reads TGTGCCAGCAGTTTATCTTCCGGGAAGGAGGAGGGCTACACCTTC.

This clone has only one observation. The chain has TRBV18 and TRBJ2-3; TRBD1 matches 7 bases. V was clipped by 3 bases and J by 1 base; unmatched bases: 4. Germline CDR1 KGHSH, CDR2 LQKENI. CDR3 length: 15 amino acids. CDR3 sequence (DNA): TGTGCCAGCTCACCTCGACAGGGAGGCACAGATACGCAGTATTTT. The encoded protein is CASSPRQGGTDTQYF.

This clone was counted between two and nine times. The gene calls are TRBV27 and TRBJ1-2, with D possibly TRBD1 on 5 matching bases. The CDR3 totals 15 residues. CDR1 is MNHEY, CDR2 SMNVEV, per germline (reference sequence). V was clipped by 6 bases and J by 0 bases, with 14 bases between them. The DNA for the CDR3 is TGTGCCAGCAGCCTAAACAGGCTTGCTAACTATGGCTACACCTTC. Amino acid sequence: CASSLNRLANYGYTF.

This chain joins TRBV11-2 and TRBJ1-1, with D perhaps TRBD1 (6 bases). CDR3 length: 16 amino acids. Trimming stripped 0 bases from V and 3 bases from J, with 14 bases between. Germline CDR1 reads SGHAT; CDR2 reads FQNNGV. The chain's CDR3 is CASSLERRGTDTEAFF. CDR3 sequence (DNA): TGTGCCAGCAGCTTAGAACGAAGGGGGACGGACACTGAAGCTTTCTTT.

The V call is TRBV13, the J call TRBJ1-2, with 8 bases aligning to TRBD1. The junction had 18 bases not matched to a gene; V was cut back by 4 bases and J by 11 bases. Germline CDR1 and CDR2: PRHDT and FYEKMQ (reference sequence). The CDR3 length is 16 residues. CDR3 DNA: TGTGCCAGCAGCTCTCGCACGTCCGGGACAGGTGGCGGATACACCTTC. Its translation: CASSSRTSGTGGGYTF.

This sequence joins TRBV11-2 and TRBJ2-6; 8 bases match TRBD1. With 8 bases clipped from V and 3 bases from J, the junction kept 6 bases outside the gene matches. The V gene's germline CDR1 is SGHAT and CDR2 FQNNGV. The CDR3 contains 15 residues. CDR3 in amino acids: CASGDGQGGANVLTF. CDR3 nucleotides: TGTGCCAGCGGCGATGGACAGGGTGGGGCCAACGTCCTGACTTTC.

This clone was counted between two and nine times. This chain links TRBV5-1 with TRBJ2-7, with 9 bases identical to TRBD1. Germline V gene data show CDR1 as SGHRS and CDR2 as YFSETQ. Trimming cost V 0 bases and J 1 base; bases outside gene matches: 5. CDR3 length: 16 amino acids. The CDR3 region has the DNA TGCGCCAGCAGCTTGGTCCCCGGGACAGGGTCCTACGAGCAGTACTTC. Its protein is CASSLVPGTGSYEQYF.

The chain joins TRBV27 to TRBJ2-7; D remains unclear. This CDR3 is built from 11 residues. With 6 bases removed from V and 5 bases from J, the gap between germline ends came to 8 bases. Looked up from germline, CDR1 is MNHEY and CDR2 is SMNVEV (reference sequence). In nucleotides, the CDR3 is TGTGCCAGCAGCCTAGGCGACGAGCAGTACTTC. Translated, it gives CASSLGDEQYF.

This sequence joins TRBV6-6 and TRBJ2-5; 8 bases fit TRBD1. The J call may not be correct, given that the DNA end is closer to TRBJ2-7. The V gene's germline CDR1 is MNHNY and CDR2 SVGAGI (reference sequence). This CDR3 is 15 amino acids long. CDR3 region: CASSYVTGGSYEQYF. The DNA of the CDR3 is TGTGCCAGCAGTTACGTTACAGGGGGTTCCTACGAGCAGTACTTC.

The chain is built from TRBV19 and TRBJ1-4; 10 bases fit TRBD1. CDR3 size: 18 residues. The V gene's germline CDR1 is LNHDA and CDR2 SQIVND (reference sequence). After removal of 6 bases from V and 2 bases from J, the junction contained 12 bases not matched to a gene. The CDR3 bases are TGTGCCAGTAGGCCCGGGGGACAGGGGTCTTGGACTAATGAAAAACTGTTTTTT. It codes for CASRPGGQGSWTNEKLFF.

This clone was observed a few times. The rearrangement links TRBV7-9 to TRBJ1-6; 7 nucleotides agree with TRBD1. This CDR3 is built from 16 residues. Germline CDR1 reads SEHNR; CDR2 reads FQNEAQ (reference sequence). V lost 3 bases, J lost 0 bases, and 2 bases stayed unmatched. The CDR3 protein is CASSLTGSSYNSPLHF. CDR3 nucleotide sequence: TGTGCCAGCAGCTTGACAGGGAGCTCCTATAATTCACCCCTCCACTTT.

The chain has TRBV10-1 and TRBJ2-1; TRBD1 is a possible D gene (6 bases). Germline assignment: CDR1 WNHNN and CDR2 SYGVQD (reference sequence). This CDR3 has 16 amino acids. The V end lost 4 bases, the J end lost 8 bases, and 21 bases lay between the germline ends. The CDR3 loop is CASSGGPQAARDEQFF. In DNA, the CDR3 is TGCGCCAGCAGTGGGGGGCCCCAGGCCGCACGGGATGAGCAGTTCTTC.

The chain joins TRBV11-1 to TRBJ2-7; tentative D call: TRBD1 (6 bases). This CDR3 has 16 residues. V lost 2 bases, J lost 0 bases, and 14 bases lay in between. The V gene's germline CDR1 is SGHAT and CDR2 FQDESV (reference sequence). In DNA form, the CDR3 reads TGTGCCAGCAGCTTATCCACGCCGGACAGCTCCTACGAGCAGTACTTC. Protein product: CASSLSTPDSSYEQYF. Filled out from reference TRBV11-1 and TRBJ2-7, the complete variable domain reads EAEVAQSPRYKITEKSQAVAFWCDPISGHATLYWYRQILGQGPELLVQFQDESVVDDSQLPKDRFSAERLKGVDSTLKIQPAELGDSAMYLCASSLSTPDSSYEQYFGPGTRLTVT.